This TCR beta chain comes out of a study of shared T cell receptors in the human thymus. CDR1 MDHEN and CDR2 SYDVKM come from the germline V gene. Trimming left V 9 bases short and J 3 bases short, with 23 bases between. There are 17 residues in the CDR3. TCRdb's table, derived via immunoSEQ multiplex PCR, lists solely in-frame clones and lacks some. The sample holds hundreds of thousands of clones; more than 70% are singletons and the top ten take 0.009% to 0.0095%. This same sample was also taken into another study, of human thymus T cells.

The sequence derives from a boy younger than two with a congenital heart defect. The sequencing input was thymocytes. The V and J genes are TRBV28 and TRBJ2-2; TRBD2 is a possible D gene (6 bases). The CDR3, as DNA: TGTGCCAGGATACTAGCCGACGATCATTTGGACACCGGGGAGCTGTTTTTT. Its translation is CARILADDHLDTGELFF.